Listed below are T cell receptor beta chains from one sample, sequenced in a study of CD8 T cells in Susac syndrome. TCRdb ran MiXCR on the immunoSEQ multiplex PCR reads and lists one entry per CDR3 protein. The sample lists approximately 94,000 distinct CDR3 sequences; approximately 95% were seen once. Sequencing was done on a sample of CD8+ T cells from PBMCs. These TCRs come from a human donor with Susac syndrome. Both conserved end residues are part of each CDR3. Clone size, where shown, is once, few, many, or a class for clones that have expanded.

J gene: TRBJ2-3; V gene: TRBV7-3; clone size: -; CDR3 length: 16; CDR3 protein: CASSSGLAGVGDTQYF
J gene: TRBJ2-5; V gene: TRBV20-1; clone size: -; CDR3 length: 17; CDR3 protein: CSARGILRGRTQETQYF
J gene: TRBJ2-5; V gene: TRBV3-1; clone size: once; CDR3 length: 14; CDR3 protein: CASSQRREVETQYF
J gene: TRBJ1-4; V gene: TRBV29-1; clone size: -; CDR3 length: 14; CDR3 protein: CSALLTGGGEKLFF
J gene: TRBJ1-5; V gene: TRBV18; clone size: -; CDR3 length: 14; CDR3 protein: CASSTGTSNQPQHF
J gene: TRBJ2-1; V gene: TRBV7-9; clone size: once; CDR3 length: 16; CDR3 protein: CASSPRTGGSYNEQFF
J gene: TRBJ1-2; V gene: TRBV5-1; clone size: -; CDR3 length: 14; CDR3 protein: CASKMDGSNYGYTF
J gene: TRBJ1-6; V gene: TRBV2; clone size: -; CDR3 length: 14; CDR3 protein: CASSERDLRLSLHF
J gene: TRBJ2-4; V gene: TRBV7-9; clone size: -; CDR3 length: 16; CDR3 protein: CASSHPATGTKNIQYF
J gene: TRBJ1-1; V gene: TRBV20-1; clone size: -; CDR3 length: 18; CDR3 protein: CSARIDRWRNHESREAFF
J gene: TRBJ1-2; V gene: TRBV20-1; clone size: -; CDR3 length: 13; CDR3 protein: CSATIGTGLGYTF
J gene: TRBJ1-5; V gene: TRBV28; clone size: -; CDR3 length: 13; CDR3 protein: CASSGQEGQPQHF
J gene: TRBJ2-6; V gene: TRBV29-1; clone size: once; CDR3 length: 16; CDR3 protein: CSVQQRFSSGANVLTF
J gene: TRBJ2-5; V gene: TRBV10-3; clone size: once; CDR3 length: 15; CDR3 protein: CAISESPTRRETQYF
J gene: TRBJ2-1; V gene: TRBV27; clone size: -; CDR3 length: 14; CDR3 protein: CASSLSIPTDEQFF
J gene: TRBJ2-7; V gene: TRBV6-2/TRBV6-3; clone size: -; CDR3 length: 18; CDR3 protein: CASRTGQGLVRSSYEQYF
J gene: TRBJ2-7; V gene: TRBV2; clone size: -; CDR3 length: 13; CDR3 protein: CASSEETALVEYF
J gene: TRBJ1-6; V gene: TRBV5-1; clone size: -; CDR3 length: 14; CDR3 protein: CASRISGIGSPLHF
J gene: TRBJ2-5; V gene: TRBV5-1; clone size: -; CDR3 length: 15; CDR3 protein: CASSWGDWGQETQYF
J gene: TRBJ1-5; V gene: TRBV4-1; clone size: -; CDR3 length: 16; CDR3 protein: CASSQDPVVTYQPQHF
J gene: TRBJ2-5; V gene: TRBV15; clone size: -; CDR3 length: 13; CDR3 protein: CATSPVGVETQYF
J gene: TRBJ2-5; V gene: TRBV14; clone size: -; CDR3 length: 15; CDR3 protein: CASSKGLAGVETQYF
J gene: TRBJ2-1; V gene: TRBV3-1; clone size: -; CDR3 length: 13; CDR3 protein: CASSQYPSGEQFF
J gene: TRBJ2-7; V gene: TRBV28; clone size: -; CDR3 length: 14; CDR3 protein: CASSATGSSYEQYF
J gene: TRBJ2-4; V gene: TRBV21-1; clone size: -; CDR3 length: 16; CDR3 protein: CASSRGDQTAKNIQYF
J gene: TRBJ1-1; V gene: TRBV2; clone size: -; CDR3 length: 14; CDR3 protein: CASSDLGKGTEAFF
J gene: TRBJ2-7; V gene: TRBV18; clone size: -; CDR3 length: 12; CDR3 protein: CASSWGPYEQYF
J gene: TRBJ2-3; V gene: TRBV7-3; clone size: once; CDR3 length: 13; CDR3 protein: CASSSSGPDTQYF
J gene: TRBJ1-6; V gene: TRBV9; clone size: -; CDR3 length: 15; CDR3 protein: CASSVVPETNSPLHF
J gene: TRBJ1-5; V gene: TRBV23-1; clone size: -; CDR3 length: 12; CDR3 protein: CARIKGGQPQHF
J gene: TRBJ1-1; V gene: TRBV6-4; clone size: -; CDR3 length: 13; CDR3 protein: CASSRGSNTEAFF
J gene: TRBJ1-2; V gene: TRBV9; clone size: -; CDR3 length: 14; CDR3 protein: CASSVDSTNYGYTF
J gene: TRBJ2-1; V gene: TRBV12-3/TRBV12-4; clone size: -; CDR3 length: 17; CDR3 protein: CASSPWGQPSSYNEQFF